The rows below give T cell receptor beta chains drawn from one sample of a study of vaccination effects on CD4 cells after COVID-19. These receptors' antigens are unknown. Produced via immunoSEQ multiplex PCR; TCRdb's table is partial and in-frame only. The repertoire holds tens of thousands of clones, with roughly 72% as singletons. This specimen consisted of CD4+ T cells from PBMCs cultured with HCoV-OC43 spike peptides, obtained before COVID-19 vaccination. Receptors originate from a human donor who received a COVID-19 vaccine. The CDR3 runs from the conserved cysteine through the conserved F or W. D genes are given only for firm matches. For some rows the clone size is stated as once, few or many, or as a class when expanded; others skip it.

TRBD1,TRBV28,13,.,TRBJ1-3,CASRGQGVDTIYF,TGTGCCAGCAGGGGACAGGGAGTCGACACCATATATTTT
.,TRBV5-1,14,.,TRBJ2-2,CASSLPSLTGELFF,TGCGCCAGCAGCTTGCCTAGCCTCACCGGGGAGCTGTTTTTT
.,TRBV5-4,13,few,TRBJ1-2,CASSLEGIYGYTF,TGTGCCAGCAGCTTGGAAGGGATCTATGGCTACACCTTC
.,TRBV24-1,16,.,TRBJ2-3,CATSDPQGTSTDTQYF,TGTGCCACCAGTGACCCGCAGGGGACTAGCACAGATACGCAGTATTTT
.,TRBV29-1,11,few,TRBJ1-2,CSVGAEYGYTF,TGCAGCGTGGGAGCAGAGTATGGCTACACCTTC
TRBD1,TRBV7-3,16,.,TRBJ2-2,CASSTQTGAYTGELFF,TGTGCCAGCAGCACCCAGACAGGGGCTTACACCGGGGAGCTGTTTTTT
.,TRBV30,18,.,TRBJ2-2,CAWSVDRVLGTNTGELFF,TGTGCCTGGAGTGTAGATAGGGTCTTGGGAACGAACACCGGGGAGCTGTTTTTT
.,TRBV7-2,12,.,TRBJ1-2,CASSPALGPYTF,TGTGCCAGCAGCCCAGCCTTAGGGCCCTACACCTTC
.,TRBV2,15,.,TRBJ1-6,CATLRMGSNNSPLHF,TGTGCCACCCTTCGAATGGGGAGTAATAATTCACCCCTCCACTTT
TRBD1,TRBV18,15,.,TRBJ1-2,CASSHQTGINYGYTF,TGTGCCAGCTCTCACCAGACAGGGATTAACTATGGCTACACCTTC
.,TRBV6-2/TRBV6-3,16,.,TRBJ1-6,CASSYLERTANSPLHF,TGTGCCAGCAGTTACCTGGAGCGGACCGCTAATTCACCCCTCCACTTT
.,TRBV5-1,17,.,TRBJ1-6,CASSLGVLRQDNSPLHF,TGCGCCAGCAGCTTGGGGGTTTTGAGACAGGATAATTCACCCCTCCACTTT
TRBD1,TRBV5-1,14,.,TRBJ2-1,CASESGTGGTEQFF,TGCGCCAGCGAATCCGGGACAGGGGGAACTGAGCAGTTCTTC
TRBD1,TRBV6-5,15,.,TRBJ1-3,CASSYDRGQGNTIYF,TGTGCCAGCAGTTACGACAGGGGTCAGGGAAACACCATATATTTT
.,TRBV19,14,.,TRBJ1-5,CASSQTGSPQPQHF,TGTGCCAGTAGCCAGACAGGTTCCCCTCAGCCCCAGCATTTT
.,TRBV29-1,11,.,TRBJ2-3,CSVQGPDTQYF,TGCAGCGTCCAGGGCCCAGATACGCAGTATTTT
.,TRBV19,12,.,TRBJ2-3,CASSGGQGTQYF,TGTGCCAGTAGTGGCGGCCAAGGGACGCAGTATTTT
.,TRBV4-1,16,.,TRBJ1-4,CASSQGGALAAEKLFF,TGCGCCAGCAGCCAAGGAGGGGCTTTGGCAGCCGAAAAACTGTTTTTT
TRBD1,TRBV9,15,few,TRBJ1-2,CASSATGGFAYGYTF,TGTGCCAGCAGCGCGACAGGGGGTTTCGCATATGGCTACACCTTC
TRBD2,TRBV3-1/TRBV3-2,15,.,TRBJ2-5,CASSQFAGGQETQYF,TGTGCCAGCAGCCAATTTGCGGGGGGACAAGAGACCCAGTACTTC